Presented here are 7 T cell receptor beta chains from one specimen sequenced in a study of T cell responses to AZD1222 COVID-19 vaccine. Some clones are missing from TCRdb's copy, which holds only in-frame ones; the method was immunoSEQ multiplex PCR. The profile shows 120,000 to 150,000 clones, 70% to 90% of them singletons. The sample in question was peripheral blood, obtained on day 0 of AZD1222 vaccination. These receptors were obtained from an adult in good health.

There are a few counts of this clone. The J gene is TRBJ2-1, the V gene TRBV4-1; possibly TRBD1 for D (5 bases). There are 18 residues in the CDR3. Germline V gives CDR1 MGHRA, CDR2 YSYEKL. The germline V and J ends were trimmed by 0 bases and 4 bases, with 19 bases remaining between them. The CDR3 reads CASSQEALGDSSYNEQFF. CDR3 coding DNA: TGCGCCAGCAGCCAAGAGGCCCTAGGGGATTCCAGTTACAATGAGCAGTTCTTC.

The CDR3 sequence is CASSTGTGTYEQYF. CDR3 DNA sequence: TGCGCCAGCAGTACCGGGACAGGCACCTACGAGCAGTACTTC. The J gene is TRBJ2-7, the V gene TRBV4-1; 8 bases agree with TRBD1. Germline CDR1 MGHRA, CDR2 YSYEKL. The trim removed 6 bases at V and 2 bases at J, leaving 6 bases unmatched. The CDR3 runs to 14 residues.

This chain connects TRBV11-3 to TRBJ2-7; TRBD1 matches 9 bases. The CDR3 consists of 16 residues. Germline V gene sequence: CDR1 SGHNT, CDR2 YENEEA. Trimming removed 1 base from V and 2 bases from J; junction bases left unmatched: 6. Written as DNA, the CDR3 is TGTGCCAGCAGCTTAGGAGGGACAGGGCTCCCCTACGAGCAGTACTTC. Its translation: CASSLGGTGLPYEQYF.

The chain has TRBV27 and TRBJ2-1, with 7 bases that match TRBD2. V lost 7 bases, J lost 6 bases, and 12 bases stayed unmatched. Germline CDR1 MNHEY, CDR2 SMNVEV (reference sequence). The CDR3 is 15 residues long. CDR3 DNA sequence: TGTGCCAGCACCCAGCGGGATCCGACCCTCAATGAGCAGTTCTTC. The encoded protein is CASTQRDPTLNEQFF.

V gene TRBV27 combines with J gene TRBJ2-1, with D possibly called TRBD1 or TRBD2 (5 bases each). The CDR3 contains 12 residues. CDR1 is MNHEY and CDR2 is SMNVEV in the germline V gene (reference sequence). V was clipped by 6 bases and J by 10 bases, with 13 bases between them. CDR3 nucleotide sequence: TGTGCCAGCAGCAAGCCGGGACGGGAGCAGTTCTTC. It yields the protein CASSKPGREQFF.

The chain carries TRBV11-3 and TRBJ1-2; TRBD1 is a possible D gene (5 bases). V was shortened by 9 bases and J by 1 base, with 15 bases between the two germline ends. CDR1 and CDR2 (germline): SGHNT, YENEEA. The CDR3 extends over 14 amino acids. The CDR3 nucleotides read TGTGCCAGTCTTTTAGACAGCTGTAACTATGGCTACACCTTC. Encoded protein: CASLLDSCNYGYTF.

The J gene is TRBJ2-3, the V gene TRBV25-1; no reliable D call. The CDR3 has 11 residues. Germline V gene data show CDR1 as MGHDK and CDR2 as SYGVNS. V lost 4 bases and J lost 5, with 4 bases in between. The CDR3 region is CASSVGDTQYF. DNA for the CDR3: TGTGCCAGCAGTGTGGGAGATACGCAGTATTTT.